A selection of T cell receptor beta chains follows, all from one sample in a study of T cell repertoires in cytomegalovirus infection. No antigens are known for them. TCRdb passed the reads through MiXCR, listing each CDR3 protein once. This sample yields about 770,000 distinct CDR3 sequences, of which almost 30% are seen a single time; over 10% belongs to the top ten. The sample here was cultured CD8+ T cells from PBMCs, taken from culture after CMV antigen stimulation. The source of these receptors is a human donor in good health (CMV status not recorded). Some clones in this sample may be carry-over from other donors' samples. Each CDR3 is given with its conserved first and last residue. The D gene is left open where the match is weak. Part of the rows lack a size; the others show once, few, many or a class for expanded clones.

V gene: TRBV6-5
J gene: TRBJ2-2
D gene: NA
clone size: NA
CDR3 protein: CASSYGLGAGELFF
CDR3 DNA: TGTGCCAGCAGTTACGGGTTAGGGGCCGGGGAGCTGTTTTTT

V gene: TRBV5-4
J gene: TRBJ2-5
D gene: TRBD1
clone size: NA
CDR3 protein: CASSPDRVQETQYF
CDR3 DNA: TGTGCCAGCAGCCCGGACAGGGTCCAAGAGACCCAGTACTTC

V gene: TRBV11-2
J gene: TRBJ2-3
D gene: NA
clone size: few
CDR3 protein: CASSLDKPGTDTQYF
CDR3 DNA: TGTGCCAGCAGCTTAGACAAACCAGGCACAGATACGCAGTATTTT

V gene: TRBV14
J gene: TRBJ2-1
D gene: TRBD2
clone size: few
CDR3 protein: CASSLLAGGPPFFF
CDR3 DNA: TGTGCCAGCAGCCTTCTAGCGGGGGGGCCTCCGTTCTTCTTC

V gene: TRBV6-1
J gene: TRBJ2-1
D gene: NA
clone size: NA
CDR3 protein: CASSERQSSYNEQFF
CDR3 DNA: TGTGCCAGCAGTGAACGGCAGTCCTCCTACAATGAGCAGTTCTTC

V gene: TRBV6-6
J gene: TRBJ1-5
D gene: NA
clone size: NA
CDR3 protein: CASSLHGFGQPQHF
CDR3 DNA: TGTGCCAGCAGTTTACACGGGTTCGGTCAGCCCCAGCATTTT

V gene: TRBV12-3/TRBV12-4
J gene: TRBJ1-1
D gene: NA
clone size: NA
CDR3 protein: CASSFGTWGTEAFF
CDR3 DNA: TGTGCCAGCAGTTTTGGGACCTGGGGCACTGAAGCTTTCTTT

V gene: TRBV4-3
J gene: TRBJ2-7
D gene: NA
clone size: few
CDR3 protein: CASSQDQGYDEQYF
CDR3 DNA: TGCGCCAGCAGCCAAGATCAAGGGTATGACGAGCAGTACTTC

V gene: TRBV6-8
J gene: TRBJ2-5
D gene: TRBD2
clone size: NA
CDR3 protein: CASSYLAGSGGETQYF
CDR3 DNA: TGTGCCAGCAGTTATCTAGCGGGGAGTGGCGGGGAGACCCAGTACTTC

V gene: TRBV27
J gene: TRBJ1-6
D gene: NA
clone size: few
CDR3 protein: CASSLVRRSSPLHF
CDR3 DNA: TGTGCCAGCAGTTTAGTGCGGAGGAGTTCACCCCTCCACTTT

V gene: TRBV5-1
J gene: TRBJ1-4
D gene: TRBD1
clone size: few
CDR3 protein: CASSLEGQANEKLFF
CDR3 DNA: TGCGCCAGCAGCTTGGAGGGACAGGCTAATGAAAAACTGTTTTTT

V gene: TRBV27
J gene: TRBJ2-6
D gene: NA
clone size: NA
CDR3 protein: CASSPDSDYYSGANVLTF
CDR3 DNA: TGTGCCAGCAGTCCTGATTCAGACTATTACTCTGGGGCCAACGTCCTGACTTTC

V gene: TRBV7-8
J gene: TRBJ2-4
D gene: NA
clone size: once
CDR3 protein: CASSPRYSKNIQYF
CDR3 DNA: TGTGCCAGCAGCCCTCGTTACAGCAAAAACATTCAGTACTTC

V gene: TRBV7-8
J gene: TRBJ1-2
D gene: TRBD1
clone size: few
CDR3 protein: CASSYRARDRGRDYGYTF
CDR3 DNA: TGTGCCAGCAGCTACCGCGCCCGGGACAGGGGGCGCGACTATGGCTACACCTTC

V gene: TRBV4-1
J gene: TRBJ1-1
D gene: NA
clone size: NA
CDR3 protein: CASSQGPGQEAFF
CDR3 DNA: TGCGCCAGCAGCCAAGGCCCGGGACAAGAAGCTTTCTTT

V gene: TRBV6-5
J gene: TRBJ2-3
D gene: NA
clone size: many
CDR3 protein: CASSYSRADTQYF
CDR3 DNA: TGTGCCAGCAGTTACTCGAGGGCAGATACGCAGTATTTT

V gene: TRBV4-2
J gene: TRBJ2-2
D gene: TRBD2
clone size: few
CDR3 protein: CASSQEQRGMNTGELFF
CDR3 DNA: TGTGCCAGCAGCCAAGAACAGCGGGGGATGAACACCGGGGAGCTGTTTTTT

V gene: TRBV6-5
J gene: TRBJ1-6
D gene: NA
clone size: few
CDR3 protein: CASSYFGGWDSPLHF
CDR3 DNA: TGTGCCAGCAGTTACTTCGGGGGGTGGGATTCACCCCTCCACTTT

V gene: TRBV27
J gene: TRBJ2-1
D gene: TRBD1
clone size: NA
CDR3 protein: CASILYTGGYDYNEQFF
CDR3 DNA: TGTGCCAGCATACTCTATACAGGGGGCTATGACTACAATGAGCAGTTCTTC

V gene: TRBV19
J gene: TRBJ1-1
D gene: NA
clone size: NA
CDR3 protein: CASSNTREGTEAFF
CDR3 DNA: TGTGCCAGTAGTAATACCAGGGAAGGAACTGAAGCTTTCTTT

V gene: TRBV27
J gene: TRBJ1-1
D gene: NA
clone size: NA
CDR3 protein: CASSLNWGAGAFF
CDR3 DNA: TGTGCCAGCAGTTTAAATTGGGGGGCCGGAGCTTTCTTT

V gene: TRBV7-9
J gene: TRBJ2-2
D gene: TRBD1
clone size: NA
CDR3 protein: CASSSSLRTGVITGELFF
CDR3 DNA: TGTGCCAGCAGCTCCTCCCTCAGGACAGGGGTTATCACCGGGGAGCTGTTTTTT

V gene: TRBV12-3/TRBV12-4
J gene: TRBJ2-1
D gene: TRBD1
clone size: NA
CDR3 protein: CASSLGQGIAYAYNEQFF
CDR3 DNA: TGTGCCAGCAGTTTGGGACAGGGGATAGCGTACGCCTACAATGAGCAGTTCTTC

V gene: TRBV7-6
J gene: TRBJ2-1
D gene: TRBD2
clone size: many
CDR3 protein: CASSPGLAGGGGHEQFF
CDR3 DNA: TGTGCCAGCAGTCCGGGACTAGCGGGGGGTGGCGGCCATGAGCAGTTCTTC

V gene: TRBV9
J gene: TRBJ1-6
D gene: TRBD1
clone size: many
CDR3 protein: CASSRQGKPTYNSPLHF
CDR3 DNA: TGTGCCAGCTCCCGACAGGGCAAACCAACCTATAATTCACCCCTCCACTTT

V gene: TRBV7-6
J gene: TRBJ2-5
D gene: TRBD1
clone size: few
CDR3 protein: CASSLAPDRGETQYF
CDR3 DNA: TGTGCCAGCAGCTTAGCCCCGGACAGGGGGGAGACCCAGTACTTC

V gene: TRBV7-8
J gene: TRBJ1-5
D gene: NA
clone size: many
CDR3 protein: CASSLRTSNQPQHF
CDR3 DNA: TGTGCCAGCAGCTTAAGGACAAGCAATCAGCCCCAGCATTTT

V gene: TRBV5-4
J gene: TRBJ2-3
D gene: NA
clone size: NA
CDR3 protein: CASTPGTGTDTQYF
CDR3 DNA: TGTGCCAGCACCCCGGGTACGGGCACAGATACGCAGTATTTT

V gene: TRBV7-9
J gene: TRBJ2-7
D gene: NA
clone size: NA
CDR3 protein: CASSLKYDYEQYF
CDR3 DNA: TGTGCCAGCAGCCTCAAATACGACTACGAGCAGTACTTC

V gene: TRBV9
J gene: TRBJ1-2
D gene: NA
clone size: NA
CDR3 protein: CASSVVGEDGYTF
CDR3 DNA: TGTGCCAGCAGCGTAGTGGGGGAGGATGGCTACACCTTC

V gene: TRBV5-8
J gene: TRBJ1-1
D gene: TRBD1
clone size: few
CDR3 protein: CASSLAKTGMNTEAFF
CDR3 DNA: TGTGCCAGCAGCTTGGCTAAGACAGGGATGAACACTGAAGCTTTCTTT

V gene: TRBV27
J gene: TRBJ1-1
D gene: NA
clone size: few
CDR3 protein: CATRRGDSEAFF
CDR3 DNA: TGTGCCACCAGGCGGGGGGACTCTGAAGCTTTCTTT

V gene: TRBV18
J gene: TRBJ2-5
D gene: TRBD1
clone size: NA
CDR3 protein: CASSGSGGLGETQYF
CDR3 DNA: TGTGCCAGCTCAGGATCAGGGGGCCTGGGAGAGACCCAGTACTTC

V gene: TRBV4-1
J gene: TRBJ2-5
D gene: TRBD2
clone size: NA
CDR3 protein: CAGSQDRVAGGRETQYF
CDR3 DNA: TGCGCCGGCAGCCAAGATCGGGTAGCGGGGGGGCGAGAGACCCAGTACTTC

V gene: TRBV7-2
J gene: TRBJ2-5
D gene: TRBD1
clone size: many
CDR3 protein: CASSPRQGSDLYQETQYF
CDR3 DNA: TGTGCCAGCAGCCCAAGACAGGGGTCGGATCTGTACCAAGAGACCCAGTACTTC

V gene: TRBV27
J gene: TRBJ2-6
D gene: TRBD1
clone size: few
CDR3 protein: CASSPRQGPISGANVLTF
CDR3 DNA: TGTGCCAGCAGTCCTAGACAGGGGCCGATCTCTGGGGCCAACGTCCTGACTTTC

V gene: TRBV12-3/TRBV12-4
J gene: TRBJ1-2
D gene: NA
clone size: few
CDR3 protein: CASSLGGLIYGYTF
CDR3 DNA: TGTGCCAGCAGTTTGGGGGGTTTAATCTATGGCTACACCTTC

V gene: TRBV4-1
J gene: TRBJ2-5
D gene: NA
clone size: few
CDR3 protein: CASSQEYGQETQYF
CDR3 DNA: TGCGCCAGCAGCCAAGAGTACGGACAAGAGACCCAGTACTTC

V gene: TRBV7-7
J gene: TRBJ2-1
D gene: TRBD2
clone size: many
CDR3 protein: CASSRGIAGAHNEQFF
CDR3 DNA: TGTGCTAGCAGCAGAGGAATAGCGGGGGCCCACAATGAGCAGTTCTTC

V gene: TRBV27
J gene: TRBJ2-3
D gene: NA
clone size: NA
CDR3 protein: CASSLGTSVFASTDTQYF
CDR3 DNA: TGTGCCAGCAGCCTCGGGACCTCCGTTTTCGCTAGCACAGATACGCAGTATTTT

V gene: TRBV12-3/TRBV12-4
J gene: TRBJ1-2
D gene: NA
clone size: many
CDR3 protein: CASSLGGARGYTF
CDR3 DNA: TGTGCCAGCAGTTTGGGGGGGGCGAGGGGCTACACCTTC

V gene: TRBV28
J gene: TRBJ1-1
D gene: NA
clone size: few
CDR3 protein: CASSPRGRRNTEAFF
CDR3 DNA: TGTGCCAGCAGTCCACGGGGACGGCGGAACACTGAAGCTTTCTTT

V gene: TRBV6-1
J gene: TRBJ2-1
D gene: TRBD1
clone size: few
CDR3 protein: CASSEQDRGRGNEQFF
CDR3 DNA: TGTGCCAGCAGTGAACAGGACAGGGGGCGCGGGAATGAGCAGTTCTTC

V gene: TRBV19
J gene: TRBJ1-5
D gene: NA
clone size: few
CDR3 protein: CASSIGFRTARDQPQHF
CDR3 DNA: TGTGCCAGTAGTATTGGTTTTCGGACAGCTAGGGATCAGCCCCAGCATTTT

V gene: TRBV7-6
J gene: TRBJ2-4
D gene: NA
clone size: few
CDR3 protein: CASSNRTGAKNIQYF
CDR3 DNA: TGTGCCAGCAGCAATCGAACAGGGGCCAAAAACATTCAGTACTTC

V gene: TRBV20-1
J gene: TRBJ2-3
D gene: NA
clone size: NA
CDR3 protein: CSARDRSSNRGGLDTQYF
CDR3 DNA: TGCAGTGCTAGAGATCGATCGTCCAACAGGGGGGGATTAGATACGCAGTATTTT

V gene: TRBV9
J gene: TRBJ2-1
D gene: TRBD2
clone size: NA
CDR3 protein: CASSVGPSGGSTYNEQFF
CDR3 DNA: TGTGCCAGCAGCGTAGGCCCTAGCGGGGGAAGTACCTACAATGAGCAGTTCTTC

V gene: TRBV3-1
J gene: TRBJ2-2
D gene: NA
clone size: many
CDR3 protein: CASSQGGYHTGELFF
CDR3 DNA: TGTGCCAGCAGCCAAGGAGGCTACCACACCGGGGAGCTGTTTTTT

V gene: TRBV6-2/TRBV6-3
J gene: TRBJ2-1
D gene: TRBD2
clone size: NA
CDR3 protein: CASSFIPWAGGSYNEQFF
CDR3 DNA: TGTGCCAGCAGTTTCATTCCCTGGGCGGGGGGCTCCTACAATGAGCAGTTCTTC

V gene: TRBV10-1
J gene: TRBJ2-1
D gene: NA
clone size: NA
CDR3 protein: CASSESRGTQNHSYNEQFF
CDR3 DNA: TGCGCCAGCAGTGAGTCGAGAGGGACCCAGAATCACTCCTACAATGAGCAGTTCTTC

V gene: TRBV6-5
J gene: TRBJ1-6
D gene: NA
clone size: many
CDR3 protein: CASSYSSPDRRSYNSPLHF
CDR3 DNA: TGTGCCAGCAGTTACTCCTCTCCTGACAGAAGATCCTATAATTCACCCCTCCACTTT

V gene: TRBV6-4
J gene: TRBJ2-3
D gene: NA
clone size: NA
CDR3 protein: CASSSDGSNTDTQYF
CDR3 DNA: TGTGCCAGCAGTTCGGACGGATCAAACACAGATACGCAGTATTTT

V gene: TRBV12-5
J gene: TRBJ1-1
D gene: NA
clone size: few
CDR3 protein: CASGFNIRDNTEAFF
CDR3 DNA: TGTGCTAGTGGTTTTAACATCCGGGACAACACTGAAGCTTTCTTT

V gene: TRBV27
J gene: TRBJ2-7
D gene: NA
clone size: few
CDR3 protein: CASSPSGVFSSYEQYF
CDR3 DNA: TGTGCCAGCAGTCCCTCTGGGGTTTTTAGTTCCTACGAGCAGTACTTC

V gene: TRBV27
J gene: TRBJ1-6
D gene: NA
clone size: few
CDR3 protein: CASGRGADNSPLHF
CDR3 DNA: TGTGCCAGCGGGCGGGGGGCGGATAATTCACCCCTCCACTTT

V gene: TRBV9
J gene: TRBJ2-5
D gene: NA
clone size: many
CDR3 protein: CASSVGATRDAETQYF
CDR3 DNA: TGTGCCAGCAGCGTAGGGGCTACGAGGGACGCGGAGACCCAGTACTTC

V gene: TRBV6-1
J gene: TRBJ1-2
D gene: TRBD1
clone size: NA
CDR3 protein: CASRDGQGPADYGYTF
CDR3 DNA: TGTGCCAGCAGAGATGGACAGGGCCCGGCAGACTATGGCTACACCTTC

V gene: TRBV6-2/TRBV6-3
J gene: TRBJ1-4
D gene: NA
clone size: NA
CDR3 protein: CASSDDRRWEKLFF
CDR3 DNA: TGTGCCAGCAGTGACGACAGGCGGTGGGAAAAACTGTTTTTT